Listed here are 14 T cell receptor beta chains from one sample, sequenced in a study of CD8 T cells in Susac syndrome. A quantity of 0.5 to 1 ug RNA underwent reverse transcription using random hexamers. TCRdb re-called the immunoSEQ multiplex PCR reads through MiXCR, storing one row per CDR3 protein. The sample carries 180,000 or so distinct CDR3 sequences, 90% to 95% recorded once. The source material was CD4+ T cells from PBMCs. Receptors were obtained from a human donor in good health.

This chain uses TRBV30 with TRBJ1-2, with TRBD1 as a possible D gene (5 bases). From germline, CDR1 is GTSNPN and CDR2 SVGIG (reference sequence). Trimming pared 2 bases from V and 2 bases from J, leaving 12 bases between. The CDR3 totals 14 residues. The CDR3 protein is CAWSPTGLNYGYTF. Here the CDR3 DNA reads TGTGCCTGGAGTCCTACGGGACTCAACTATGGCTACACCTTC. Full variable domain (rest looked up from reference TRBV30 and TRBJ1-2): SQTIHQWPATLVQPVGSPLSLECTVEGTSNPNLYWYRQAAGRGLQLLFYSVGIGQISSEVPQNLSASRPQDRQFILSSKKLLLSDSGFYLCAWSPTGLNYGYTFGSGTRLTVV.

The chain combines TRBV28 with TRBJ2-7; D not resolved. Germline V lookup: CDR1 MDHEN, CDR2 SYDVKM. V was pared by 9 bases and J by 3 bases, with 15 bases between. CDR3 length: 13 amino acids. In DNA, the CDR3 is TGTGCCAGTGTCTTAGGACGGAGCTACGAGCAGTACTTC. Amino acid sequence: CASVLGRSYEQYF.

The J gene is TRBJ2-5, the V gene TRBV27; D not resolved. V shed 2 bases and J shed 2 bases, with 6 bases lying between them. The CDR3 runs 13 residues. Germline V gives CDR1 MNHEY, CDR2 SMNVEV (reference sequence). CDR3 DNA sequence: TGTGCCAGCAGTTTACGTCTGCAAGAGACCCAGTACTTC. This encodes CASSLRLQETQYF.

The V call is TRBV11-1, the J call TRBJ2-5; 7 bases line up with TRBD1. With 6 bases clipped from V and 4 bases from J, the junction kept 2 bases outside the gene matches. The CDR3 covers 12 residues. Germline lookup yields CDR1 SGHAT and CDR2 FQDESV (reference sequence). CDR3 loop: CASRGQLETQYF. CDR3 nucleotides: TGTGCCAGCAGGGGACAGCTAGAGACCCAGTACTTC.

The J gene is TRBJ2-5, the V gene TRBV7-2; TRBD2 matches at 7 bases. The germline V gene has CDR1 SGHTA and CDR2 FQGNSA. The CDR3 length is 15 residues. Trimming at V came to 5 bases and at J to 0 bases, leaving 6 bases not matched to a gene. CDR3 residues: CASSTAGTNQETQYF. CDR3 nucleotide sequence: TGTGCCAGCAGCACAGCCGGGACTAACCAAGAGACCCAGTACTTC.

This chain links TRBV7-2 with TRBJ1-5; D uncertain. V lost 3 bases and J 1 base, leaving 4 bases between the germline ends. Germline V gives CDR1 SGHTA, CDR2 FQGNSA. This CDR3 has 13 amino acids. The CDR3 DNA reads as TGTGCCAGCAGCTTTCGCAGCAATCAGCCCCAGCATTTT. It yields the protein CASSFRSNQPQHF.

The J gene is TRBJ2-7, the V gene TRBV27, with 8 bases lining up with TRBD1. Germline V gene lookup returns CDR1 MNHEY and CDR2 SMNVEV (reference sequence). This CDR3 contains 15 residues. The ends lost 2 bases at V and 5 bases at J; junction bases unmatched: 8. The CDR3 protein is CASSLTQGARNEQYF. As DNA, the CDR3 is TGTGCCAGCAGTTTAACCCAGGGGGCTAGGAACGAGCAGTACTTC.

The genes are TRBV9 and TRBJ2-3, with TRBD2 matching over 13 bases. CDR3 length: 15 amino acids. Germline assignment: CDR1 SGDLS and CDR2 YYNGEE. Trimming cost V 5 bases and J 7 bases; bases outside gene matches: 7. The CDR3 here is CASRPGLAGIYTQYF. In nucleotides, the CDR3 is TGTGCCAGCAGACCGGGACTAGCGGGGATTTATACGCAGTATTTT.

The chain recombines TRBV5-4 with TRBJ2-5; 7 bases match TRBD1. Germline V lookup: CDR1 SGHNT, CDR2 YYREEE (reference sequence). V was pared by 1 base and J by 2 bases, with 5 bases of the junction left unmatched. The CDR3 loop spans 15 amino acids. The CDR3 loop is CASSLLGTDQETQYF. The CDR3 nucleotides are TGTGCCAGCAGCTTGCTAGGGACAGATCAAGAGACCCAGTACTTC.

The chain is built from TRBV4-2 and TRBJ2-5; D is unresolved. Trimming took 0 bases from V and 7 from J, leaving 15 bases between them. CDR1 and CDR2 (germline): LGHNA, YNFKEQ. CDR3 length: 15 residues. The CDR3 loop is CASSQDQSRRGTQYF. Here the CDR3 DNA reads TGTGCCAGCAGCCAAGATCAAAGCAGGAGAGGGACCCAGTACTTC.

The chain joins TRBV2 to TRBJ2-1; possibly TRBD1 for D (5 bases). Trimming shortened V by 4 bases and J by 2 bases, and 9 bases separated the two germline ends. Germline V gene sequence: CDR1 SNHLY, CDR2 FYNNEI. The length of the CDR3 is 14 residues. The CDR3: CASSAQGTYNEQFF. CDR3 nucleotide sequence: TGTGCCAGCAGTGCGCAGGGAACCTACAATGAGCAGTTCTTC.

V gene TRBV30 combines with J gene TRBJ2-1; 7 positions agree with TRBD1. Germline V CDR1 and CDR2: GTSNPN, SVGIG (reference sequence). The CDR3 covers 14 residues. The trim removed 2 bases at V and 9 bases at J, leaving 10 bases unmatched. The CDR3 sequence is CAWSIGQAVGEQFF. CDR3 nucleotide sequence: TGTGCCTGGAGTATAGGACAGGCTGTGGGTGAGCAGTTCTTC.

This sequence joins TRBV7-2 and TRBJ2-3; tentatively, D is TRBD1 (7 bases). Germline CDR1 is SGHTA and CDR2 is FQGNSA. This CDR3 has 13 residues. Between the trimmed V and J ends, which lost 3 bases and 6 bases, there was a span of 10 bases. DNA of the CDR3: TGTGCCAGCAGCTTGGCGGGACAGGATACGCAGTATTTT. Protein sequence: CASSLAGQDTQYF.

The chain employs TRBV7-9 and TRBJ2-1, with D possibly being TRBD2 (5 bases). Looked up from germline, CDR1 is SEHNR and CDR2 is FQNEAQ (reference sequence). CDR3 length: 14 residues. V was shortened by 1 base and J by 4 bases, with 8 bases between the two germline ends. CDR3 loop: CASSLVRGYNEQFF. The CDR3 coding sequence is TGTGCCAGCAGCTTAGTTCGAGGGTACAATGAGCAGTTCTTC.